This TCR beta chain is from a study of OX40 agonist ivuxolimab in advanced cancers. Overall study: Treatment of patients was with ivuxolimab, an agonistic anti-OX40 (CD134) antibody. Broader study findings: Expansion of clones was among the lowest in partial responders at 0.1-3.0 mg/kg. By week 6 at 0.1 to 3.0 mg/kg, blood CD4+ and CD8+ T cells had expanded clonally.

Unmatched junction bases numbered 5, after V lost 4 bases and J lost 8 bases. Germline lookup yields CDR1 SGHRS and CDR2 YFSETQ. CDR3 length: 12 residues. About this clone: Antigen specificity is unknown.

Sampling times: baseline, cycle 4 day 1, cycle 7 day 1. Data came from immunoSEQ multiplex PCR; TCRdb stores just in-frame clones and leaves some out. The sample shows 98,000 or so clones, roughly nine tenths of them seen only once. This chain links TRBV5-1 with TRBJ1-2; 7 nucleotides align to TRBD1. This sample comprised CD4+ or CD8+ T cells sorted from blood, obtained in a trial of the OX40 agonist ivuxolimab. The source of this sequence is an adult with an advanced solid tumor such as melanoma, head and neck, liver or kidney cancer. The DNA for the CDR3 is TGCGCCAGCAGCACTACAGGGGAAGGCTACACCTTC. This codes for CASSTTGEGYTF.